Reported below is one T cell receptor (beta chain). CDR3 length equals 15 residues. CDR1 and CDR2 from the germline V gene are LGHNA and YSLEER. After removal of 1 base from V and 4 bases from J, the junction contained 2 bases not matched to a gene. The source of the sample is a study of T cell repertoires in cytomegalovirus infection. TCRdb re-called the reads through MiXCR, storing one row per CDR3 protein. The data show some 100,000 distinct CDR3 sequences, around a quarter seen once. The specimen sequenced was CD8+ T cells from PBMCs. The chain combines TRBV4-3 with TRBJ1-5; 9 bases are a match to TRBD1. The origin of this receptor is a human donor in good health (CMV status not recorded). Some clones in this sample may be carry-over from other donors' samples. CDR3 protein: CASSQGTGENQPQHF. The CDR3 DNA reads as TGCGCCAGCAGCCAAGGGACAGGGGAGAATCAGCCCCAGCATTTT.